This record looks at one T cell receptor (beta chain) sequence and its context. A much larger clone is a single base away; this may be a read error. The CDR3 sequence is 12 residues long. The germline CDR1 and CDR2 sequences are SQVTM and ANQGSEA. TCRdb independently ran MiXCR on the RT-PCR reads; one entry per CDR3 protein. The table includes hundreds of thousands of distinct CDR3 sequences, 13% to 15% detected once. This TCR derives from a female donor in good health, serving as a healthy control. Sequenced: memory CD4+ T cells from blood. The chain links TRBV29-1 to TRBJ1-5; D not resolved. CDR3 sequence (DNA): TGCAGCGCCGGCCAGAGGGATCAGCCCAAGCATTTT. This codes for CSAGQRDQPKHF.